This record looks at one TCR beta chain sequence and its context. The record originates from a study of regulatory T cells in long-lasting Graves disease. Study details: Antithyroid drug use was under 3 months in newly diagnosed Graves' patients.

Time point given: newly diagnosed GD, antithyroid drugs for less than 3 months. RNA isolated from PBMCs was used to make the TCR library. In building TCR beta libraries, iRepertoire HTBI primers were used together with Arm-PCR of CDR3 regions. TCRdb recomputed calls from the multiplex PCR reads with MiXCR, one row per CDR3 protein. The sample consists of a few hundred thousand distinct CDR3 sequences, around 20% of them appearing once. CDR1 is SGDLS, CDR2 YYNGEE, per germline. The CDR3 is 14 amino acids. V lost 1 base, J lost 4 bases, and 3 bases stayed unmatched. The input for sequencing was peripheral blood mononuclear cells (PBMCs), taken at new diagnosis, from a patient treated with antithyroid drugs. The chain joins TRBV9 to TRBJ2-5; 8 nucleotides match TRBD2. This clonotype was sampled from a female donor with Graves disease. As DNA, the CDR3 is TGTGCCAGCAGCGTAACTAGCGGTCTAGAGACCCAGTACTTC. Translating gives CASSVTSGLETQYF.